The text below deals with one TCR beta chain. What it recognizes is unknown. V was pared by 8 bases and J by 6 bases, with 17 bases between. The V gene's germline CDR1 is SEHNR and CDR2 FQNEAQ (reference sequence). The CDR3 length is 14 residues. This entry comes from a study of cytomegalovirus exposure and HLA in healthy donors. The study's findings and limits: V- and J-gene trimming in TCR beta was tied to a missense DCLRE1C variant by an analysis performed later. Later analysis identified about 17,000 TCR beta sequences associated with HLA alleles, using a false discovery rate threshold of 0.05.

The PCR ran on 60 Vbeta and 13 Jbeta primers. Per the study methods: A follow-up analysis tallied 73 million or so unique TCR beta chains, about 10 million shared. Generated by immunoSEQ multiplex PCR, the TCRdb table keeps only in-frame clones and is missing some. The V and J calls and the clone size are those of that table, but D and trimming were determined from the DNA. This table holds around 50,000 clones. The sample taken for sequencing was PBMCs. The receptor comes from a male donor in good health and CMV-seropositive. This chain joins TRBV7-9 and TRBJ2-1; TRBD1 is a possible D gene (6 bases). This chain's CDR3 is CASVGQPTANEQFF. CDR3 bases: TGTGCCAGCGTAGGACAGCCGACGGCCAATGAGCAGTTCTTC.